The 4 T cell receptor beta chains listed next were all sequenced from one sample in a study of blood T cell repertoires in COVID-19. Clones were read by immunoSEQ multiplex PCR, and TCRdb kept only the in-frame ones, dropping some. Of about 150,000 clones listed, approximately 84% are singletons. The sequencing input was peripheral blood. These TCRs come from a man between 65 and 85 years old with active or convalescent COVID-19.

This clone was observed a single time. V is TRBV18 and J is TRBJ2-2; 11 bases fit TRBD1. V lost 4 bases to trimming and J lost 7 bases; unmatched junction nucleotides: 5. CDR3 size: 15 residues. CDR1 KGHSH and CDR2 LQKENI come from the germline V gene. CDR3 in amino acids: CASSRTGGAYGELFF. As DNA, the CDR3 is TGTGCCAGCTCACGGACAGGGGGCGCTTACGGGGAGCTGTTTTTT.

The chain uses TRBV6-5 and TRBJ1-2; a weak D match, TRBD1 (6 bases). Trimming shortened V by 2 bases and J by 3 bases, and 7 bases separated the two germline ends. This CDR3 has 13 residues. The germline V gene encodes CDR1 MNHEY and CDR2 SVGAGI. CDR3 protein: CASSYGTYYGYTF. CDR3 nucleotide sequence: TGTGCCAGCAGTTACGGGACATACTATGGCTACACCTTC.

V and J are TRBV10-2 and TRBJ2-7; 9 bases align to TRBD1. Per the germline V gene, CDR1 is WSHSY and CDR2 is SAAADI. The V and J ends lost 6 bases and 3 bases, in that order; junction bases with no gene match: 6. The CDR3 extends over 14 amino acids. In DNA form, the CDR3 reads TGCGCCAGCAGGGACAGGGGAATGGTCTACGAGCAGTACTTC. This encodes CASRDRGMVYEQYF.

J is TRBJ2-1 and V is TRBV3-1 (or the pseudogene TRBV3-2); possible D gene TRBD2, 5 bases. V lost 4 bases and J 0 bases, leaving 13 bases between the germline ends. The CDR3 consists of 16 residues. Germline values: CDR1 LGHDT, CDR2 YNNKEL (reference sequence). The CDR3 protein is CASSPRGRSSYNEQFF. The CDR3 DNA follows: TGTGCCAGCAGCCCCCGCGGGCGTAGCTCCTACAATGAGCAGTTCTTC.